A single sample gave rise to the 10 T cell receptor beta chains below, sequenced in a study of blood T cells in healthy people across ages. Through a sample-barcoded 5' primer and a J-beta primer mix, a second PCR was run for about 7 to 12 cycles. TCRdb independently ran MiXCR on the 5' RACE reads; one entry per CDR3 protein. The sample has around 2 million distinct CDR3 sequences, about 39% seen once; the top ten hold roughly 23%. The sequencing sample was made of blood. The receptors shown here come from a human donor in good health.

This clonotype came up a few times. The chain has TRBV27 and TRBJ1-2; no clear D gene. The V end was cut by 1 base, the J end by 4 bases, with 13 bases between. Germline V gene lookup returns CDR1 MNHEY and CDR2 SMNVEV (reference sequence). CDR3 length: 15 residues. The chain's CDR3 is CASSLYAGRGYGYTF. CDR3 coding DNA: TGTGCCAGCAGTTTATACGCGGGCCGGGGCTATGGCTACACCTTC.

The sample holds a few counts of this clonotype. The chain uses TRBV18 and TRBJ1-4; the D gene is possibly TRBD1 (5 bases). Germline values: CDR1 KGHSH, CDR2 LQKENI. Trimming shortened V by 5 bases and J by 8 bases, and 21 bases separated the two germline ends. The CDR3 runs 16 residues. The CDR3, as DNA: TGTGCCAGCTCAACAGGAATGAGGGGTTTTGGCGAAAAACTGTTTTTT. This gives the protein CASSTGMRGFGEKLFF.

The rearrangement joins TRBV20-1 to TRBJ2-3; possibly TRBD2 for D (5 bases). From germline, CDR1 is DFQATT and CDR2 SNEGSKA (reference sequence). CDR3 length: 12 residues. CDR3 DNA: TGCAGGGTCCGGACTGTGCTTGATACGCAGTATTTT. Translated: CRVRTVLDTQYF.

The CDR3 bases are TGTGCCAGCGGTTCCCTCGGGGATTCCTACAATGAGCAGTTCTTC. Translated: CASGSLGDSYNEQFF. The gene calls are TRBV12-3 or TRBV12-4 and TRBJ2-1; possibly TRBD2 for D (5 bases). The CDR3 covers 15 residues. Trimming removed 8 bases from V and 1 base from J, with 15 bases in between.

The chain links TRBV10-3 to TRBJ1-2; D gene unclear. V was trimmed by 2 bases and J by 4 bases, leaving 17 bases between them. The V gene's germline CDR1 is ENHRY and CDR2 SYGVKD. The length of the CDR3 is 16 residues. This CDR3 reads CAISEPESTGVYGYTF. The CDR3 DNA sequence: TGTGCCATCAGTGAGCCGGAATCGACCGGGGTCTATGGCTACACCTTC.

CDR3 bases: TGTGCCAGCAGCGGACCGCCGTTTCCTTACGAGCAGTACTTC. Translated, it gives CASSGPPFPYEQYF. V and J are TRBV28 and TRBJ2-5; D gene ambiguous. The closer fit of TRBJ2-7 to the DNA end suggests the J call may be wrong. Germline CDR1 MDHEN, CDR2 SYDVKM. The CDR3 runs to 14 residues.

The gene calls are TRBV20-1 and TRBJ2-5, with 10 bases identical to TRBD2. This CDR3 contains 14 residues. Looked up from germline, CDR1 is DFQATT and CDR2 is SNEGSKA (reference sequence). V shed 5 bases and J 2 bases; nucleotides not matched to a gene: 5. The CDR3, as DNA: TGCAGTGCTGTAGCGGGGGGTCCTCAAGAGACCCAGTACTTC. Translating it yields CSAVAGGPQETQYF.

The chain has TRBV4-3 and TRBJ1-1, with a possible D match to TRBD1 (5 bases). Trimming shortened V by 2 bases and J by 6 bases, and 10 bases separated the two germline ends. Germline CDR1 and CDR2: LGHNA and YSLEER. The CDR3 is 13 amino acids. DNA for the CDR3: TGCGCCAGCAGCCAACAGGGTTTTCCTGAAGCTTTCTTT. Residues: CASSQQGFPEAFF.

This clonotype was found a few times. The V call is TRBV20-1, the J call TRBJ1-1, with TRBD1 matching over 8 bases. Germline lookup yields CDR1 DFQATT and CDR2 SNEGSKA (reference sequence). V lost 2 bases and J lost 4; bases outside the gene matches: 9. This CDR3 has 15 residues. DNA of the CDR3: TGCAGTGCTAGACAGGGGGCTGGTTTTGGCACTGAAGCTTTCTTT. Protein product: CSARQGAGFGTEAFF.

The CDR3 loop is CASSVEGQGYYNEQFF. CDR3 nucleotide sequence: TGTGCCAGCAGCGTAGAAGGACAGGGATACTACAATGAGCAGTTCTTC. The chain couples TRBV9 to TRBJ2-1, with 8 bases lining up with TRBD1. Losses at the gene ends were 0 bases for V and 3 bases for J; bases not matched to a gene: 5. Germline V gene lookup returns CDR1 SGDLS and CDR2 YYNGEE. This CDR3 region has 16 residues. The full variable domain, with the rest looked up from reference TRBV9 and TRBJ2-1, is DSGVTQTPKHLITATGQRVTLRCSPRSGDLSVYWYQQSLDQGLQFLIQYYNGEERAKGNILERFSAQQFPDLHSELNLSSLELGDSALYFCASSVEGQGYYNEQFFGPGTRLTVL.